One sample yielded the 17 T cell receptor beta chains listed below, sequenced in a study of cytomegalovirus exposure and HLA in healthy donors. 13 Jbeta primers and 60 Vbeta primers were used for the PCR. Profiled with immunoSEQ multiplex PCR; TCRdb holds only in-frame clones, not every one. The sample carries around 110,000 clones, about two thirds recorded once. Sequenced input: PBMCs. These TCRs come from a boy under 18 in good health and CMV-seronegative.

The chain links TRBV10-3 to TRBJ1-5; D may be TRBD1 (6 bases). This CDR3 region has 12 residues. In germline, CDR1 is ENHRY, CDR2 SYGVKD. V lost 5 bases and J lost 9, with 11 bases in between. The CDR3: CAISLQGPPQHF. CDR3 nucleotide sequence: TGTGCCATCAGTTTACAGGGTCCGCCCCAGCATTTT.

The chain carries TRBV7-9 and TRBJ1-1, with TRBD1 matching 11 bases. Trimming cost V 3 bases and J 3 bases; bases outside gene matches: 3. Per germline, CDR1 SEHNR and CDR2 FQNEAQ (reference sequence). This CDR3 has 15 amino acids. The CDR3 loop is CASSFGQGADTEAFF. CDR3 DNA sequence: TGTGCCAGCAGCTTCGGACAGGGGGCGGACACTGAAGCTTTCTTT.

The chain joins TRBV5-1 to TRBJ2-7; 12 positions match TRBD2. Germline lookup yields CDR1 SGHRS and CDR2 YFSETQ. Trimming cost V 4 bases and J 7 bases; bases outside gene matches: 6. The CDR3 is 14 residues long. DNA for the CDR3: TGCGCCAGCAGCAGGACTAGCGGGACAATGGAGCAGTACTTC. Translation gives CASSRTSGTMEQYF.

The chain joins TRBV13 to TRBJ2-7, with no clear D. The CDR3 has 13 residues. Trimming shortened V by 5 bases and J by 4 bases, and 12 bases separated the two germline ends. CDR1 and CDR2 (germline): PRHDT, FYEKMQ (reference sequence). The CDR3 bases are TGTGCCAGCAGCCGTCGAGCTAGTTACGAGCAGTACTTC. Translating it yields CASSRRASYEQYF.

This chain connects TRBV10-2 to TRBJ2-1; 10 bases are a match to TRBD2. CDR3 length: 15 amino acids. The V and J ends lost 4 bases and 9 bases, in that order; junction bases with no gene match: 9. Per the germline V gene, CDR1 is WSHSY and CDR2 is SAAADI. Here the CDR3 DNA reads TGCGCCAGCAGTGGGCTAGCGGGGGCGGGGGGTGAGCAGTTCTTC. Amino acids: CASSGLAGAGGEQFF.

The gene calls are TRBV11-2 and TRBJ1-1; 8 positions agree with TRBD1. After removal of 3 bases from V and 1 base from J, the junction contained 4 bases not matched to a gene. The CDR3 runs 15 residues. The germline gives CDR1 SGHAT, CDR2 FQNNGV. CDR3 DNA: TGTGCCAGCAGCTTGGGACAGGCCGGGAACACTGAAGCTTTCTTT. It is translated as CASSLGQAGNTEAFF.

This chain joins TRBV27 and TRBJ2-7; the D gene is possibly TRBD2 (7 bases). Trimming pared 2 bases from V and 4 bases from J, leaving 12 bases between. Per germline, CDR1 MNHEY and CDR2 SMNVEV (reference sequence). The CDR3 has 14 residues. The CDR3 is CASSLGGGIYEQYF. The CDR3 DNA reads TGTGCCAGCAGTTTAGGGGGGGGCATATACGAGCAGTACTTC.

The V and J genes are TRBV6-1 and TRBJ1-5, with D possibly TRBD1 on 5 matching bases. V gave up 6 bases and J gave up 6 bases, with 15 bases separating them. The CDR3 is made up of 14 amino acids. The germline CDR1 and CDR2 sequences are MNHNS and SASEGT. The CDR3 loop reads CASRRGGEGQPQHF. For the CDR3, the DNA is TGTGCCAGCAGGAGGGGAGGGGAGGGTCAGCCCCAGCATTTT.

The chain carries TRBV7-2 and TRBJ1-2; no firm D call. Germline V gives CDR1 SGHTA, CDR2 FQGNSA. With 3 bases removed from V and 4 bases from J, the gap between germline ends came to 12 bases. The CDR3 sequence is 14 residues long. The CDR3 is CASSFAGSTYGYTF. CDR3 DNA: TGTGCCAGCAGCTTCGCAGGTTCTACCTATGGCTACACCTTC.

The chain employs TRBV28 and TRBJ1-2; weak D call: TRBD1 (6 bases). This CDR3 region has 15 residues. Trimming stripped 2 bases from V and 5 bases from J, with 15 bases between. Germline V gene data show CDR1 as MDHEN and CDR2 as SYDVKM. In nucleotides, the CDR3 is TGTGCCAGCAGTTTAATGAGACAGGCCATTTATGGCTACACCTTC. Protein product: CASSLMRQAIYGYTF.

This chain links TRBV10-3 with TRBJ2-7, with TRBD2 as a possible D gene (5 bases). Germline V lookup: CDR1 ENHRY, CDR2 SYGVKD. The CDR3 runs to 13 residues. V lost 9 bases and J lost 1, with 13 bases in between. CDR3 in amino acids: CAIGSDGSYEQYF. As DNA, the CDR3 is TGTGCCATTGGTAGCGACGGTTCCTACGAGCAGTACTTC.

The rearrangement uses TRBV28 and TRBJ2-4; 8 bases agree with TRBD1. The CDR3 runs 17 residues. The trim removed 7 bases at V and 0 bases at J, leaving 11 bases unmatched. CDR1 and CDR2 from the germline V gene are MDHEN and SYDVKM. The CDR3 nucleotides read TGTGCCAGCACCATAGGGACAGGACTTCTAGCCAAAAACATTCAGTACTTC. Translating gives CASTIGTGLLAKNIQYF.

The genes are TRBV7-6 and TRBJ2-5; 9 bases fit TRBD2. J lost 3 bases, V lost 1 base, and 9 bases had no gene match. This CDR3 spans 17 amino acids. Germline assignment: CDR1 SGHVS and CDR2 FNYEAQ. CDR3 in amino acids: CASSLGGMTSGKETQYF. CDR3 coding DNA: TGTGCCAGCAGCTTAGGTGGGATGACTAGCGGTAAAGAGACCCAGTACTTC.

This chain uses TRBV5-1 with TRBJ2-2, with D possibly TRBD1 on 6 matching bases. CDR1 is SGHRS, CDR2 YFSETQ, per germline. The CDR3 runs 14 residues. Trimming shortened V by 4 bases and J by 3 bases, and 10 bases separated the two germline ends. CDR3 bases: TGCGCCAGCAGCGGCCAGGGGTACACCGGGGAGCTGTTTTTT. Protein product: CASSGQGYTGELFF.

The chain employs TRBV5-6 and TRBJ2-5; 15 nucleotides align to TRBD2. Germline trimming cut 4 bases from V and 5 bases from J; bases unmatched to any gene: 9. The CDR3 sequence is 17 residues long. Germline lookup yields CDR1 SGHDT and CDR2 YYEEEE. This CDR3 reads CASSLGLAGGSRETQYF. CDR3 bases: TGTGCCAGCAGCCTCGGACTAGCGGGAGGGTCCCGGGAGACCCAGTACTTC.

This chain connects TRBV6-1 to TRBJ1-3, with D possibly matching TRBD1 (5 bases). Between the trimmed V and J ends, which lost 5 bases and 3 bases, there was a span of 11 bases. This CDR3 contains 14 residues. The V gene's germline CDR1 is MNHNS and CDR2 SASEGT. The CDR3 DNA follows: TGTGCCAGCAGTAGCAGGGAGGATGGAAACACCATATATTTT. This codes for CASSSREDGNTIYF.

The V gene is TRBV30, the J gene TRBJ1-5; D ambiguous. This CDR3 has 14 amino acids. CDR1 is GTSNPN and CDR2 is SVGIG in the germline V gene (reference sequence). Trimming shortened V by 0 bases and J by 4 bases, and 10 bases separated the two germline ends. The CDR3 region is CAWSVCGLNQPQHF. CDR3 sequence (DNA): TGTGCCTGGAGTGTATGTGGCCTTAATCAGCCCCAGCATTTT.